Presented here are 20 T cell receptor beta chains from one specimen sequenced in a study of T cells in Graves' hyperthyroidism and ophthalmopathy. What was amplified from RNA transcripts were TCR beta CDR3 regions. HTBI primers drove first-round RT-PCR of the TCR CDR3. TCRdb independently ran MiXCR on the multiplex PCR reads; one entry per CDR3 protein. The sample consists of 660,000 or so distinct CDR3 sequences, 45% of them appearing once. Sequencing was performed on peripheral blood or thyroid tissue (not recorded which). These receptor sequences come from an adult man with Graves' disease, either hyperthyroidism or ophthalmopathy (not recorded which).

In this sample, this clonotype turned up a few times. V gene TRBV7-2 combines with J gene TRBJ2-7; D possibly corresponds to TRBD1 (6 bases). Germline CDR1 SGHTA, CDR2 FQGNSA. V was pared by 4 bases and J by 4 bases, with 17 bases between. The CDR3 spans 15 residues. In DNA form, the CDR3 reads TGTGCCAGCAGCTCTTCCGGGACACATAGTTACGAGCAGTACTTC. As protein: CASSSSGTHSYEQYF.

This clonotype appeared once. J is TRBJ1-1 and V is TRBV19, with unresolved D. The V end lost 4 bases, the J end lost 7 bases, and 10 bases lay between the germline ends. Germline V gene sequence: CDR1 LNHDA, CDR2 SQIVND (reference sequence). This CDR3 has 12 residues. The CDR3 sequence: CASSTPAFEAFF. As DNA, the CDR3 is TGTGCCAGTAGTACCCCCGCCTTTGAAGCTTTCTTT.

The chain uses TRBV25-1 and TRBJ2-7; 10 positions agree with TRBD2. Germline-derived CDR1 and CDR2 are MGHDK and SYGVNS. The CDR3 is 12 residues long. J was trimmed by 7 bases and V by 8 bases; bases with no gene match: 5. CDR3 loop: CASLAGGREQYF. CDR3 DNA: TGTGCCAGCTTAGCGGGAGGTCGGGAGCAGTACTTC.

This clonotype was counted many times. The chain links TRBV7-2 to TRBJ2-7; unclear D gene. The CDR3 length is 13 residues. Germline values: CDR1 SGHTA, CDR2 FQGNSA. V lost 2 bases and J 1 base, leaving 6 bases between the germline ends. In nucleotides, the CDR3 is TGTGCCAGCAGCTTACAGCTATCCTACGAGCAGTACTTC. It translates to CASSLQLSYEQYF.

This clonotype was recorded at least ten times. The chain uses TRBV7-2 and TRBJ2-7; TRBD2 matches at 8 bases. The germline CDR1 and CDR2 sequences are SGHTA and FQGNSA. This CDR3 is built from 13 residues. With 6 bases clipped from V and 3 bases from J, the junction kept 4 bases outside the gene matches. Written as DNA, the CDR3 is TGTGCCAGCAGTTCGAGCGGGAGCTACGAGCAGTACTTC. Translation: CASSSSGSYEQYF.

The chain recombines TRBV10-3 with TRBJ1-5; no clear D gene. Germline CDR1 and CDR2: ENHRY and SYGVKD. V lost 6 bases to trimming and J lost 4 bases, with 13 bases between them. This CDR3 spans 14 amino acids. The chain's CDR3 is CAISPRSGNQPQHF. For the CDR3, the DNA is TGTGCCATCAGCCCCCGGTCTGGGAATCAGCCCCAGCATTTT.

This chain connects TRBV7-2 to TRBJ1-6; 7 nucleotides align to TRBD1. This CDR3 has 16 residues. The trim removed 6 bases at V and 7 bases at J, leaving 12 bases unmatched. The germline CDR1 and CDR2 sequences are SGHTA and FQGNSA. The CDR3 DNA follows: TGTGCCAGCAGTTACGACCCGGGACAGCTAAATTCACCCCTCCACTTT. Its protein product is CASSYDPGQLNSPLHF.

This clonotype was seen ten or more times. The V call is TRBV11-2, the J call TRBJ1-2; possible D gene TRBD1, 5 bases. The V end lost 5 bases, the J end lost 8 bases, and 21 bases lay between the germline ends. Per the germline V gene, CDR1 is SGHAT and CDR2 is FQNNGV. The CDR3 length is 15 residues. CDR3 loop: CASSRTGDRGRGYTF. DNA for the CDR3: TGTGCCAGCAGCCGCACCGGCGATAGGGGCAGAGGCTACACCTTC.

This clonotype was observed at least ten times. The chain links TRBV19 to TRBJ1-5, with D possibly TRBD1 on 5 matching bases. Per germline, CDR1 LNHDA and CDR2 SQIVND (reference sequence). This CDR3 contains 13 residues. Trimming left V 5 bases short and J 6 bases short, with 11 bases between. CDR3 sequence: CASSERRGQPQHF. CDR3 nucleotide sequence: TGTGCCAGTAGTGAAAGGAGGGGTCAGCCCCAGCATTTT.

This clonotype has more than one count but fewer than ten. The chain couples TRBV7-8 to TRBJ2-5; a weak D match, TRBD1 (5 bases). Germline V gives CDR1 SGHVS, CDR2 FQNEAQ. Trimming pared 0 bases from V and 10 bases from J, leaving 9 bases between. The CDR3 extends over 12 amino acids. The CDR3 DNA reads TGTGCCAGCAGCTTAGCGGGGCAGAACCAGTACTTC. It specifies CASSLAGQNQYF.

The chain combines TRBV5-1 with TRBJ2-7; D possibly corresponds to TRBD2 (5 bases). V lost 4 bases and J lost 2, with 16 bases in between. The germline gives CDR1 SGHRS, CDR2 YFSETQ. The CDR3 is 15 residues long. The CDR3 DNA follows: TGCGCCAGCAGCAAAGGTCGGGGAGCTACCTACGAGCAGTACTTC. Translating gives CASSKGRGATYEQYF.

This clonotype has more than one count but fewer than ten. The chain joins TRBV7-8 to TRBJ2-7; the D gene is possibly TRBD2 (6 bases). The CDR3 covers 14 residues. The germline V gene has CDR1 SGHVS and CDR2 FQNEAQ. With 1 base removed from V and 5 bases from J, the gap between germline ends came to 12 bases. The CDR3 DNA follows: TGTGCCAGCAGCTTAGTAGGAGGGTTCCACGAGCAGTACTTC. Amino acids: CASSLVGGFHEQYF.

This clonotype occurred a few times. The rearrangement links TRBV7-8 to TRBJ1-6, with D possibly being TRBD1 (5 bases). Per germline, CDR1 SGHVS and CDR2 FQNEAQ. This CDR3 is built from 16 residues. V dropped 3 bases and J dropped 5 bases, with 14 bases sitting between them. This chain's CDR3 is CASSFGIQDDNSPLHF. DNA of the CDR3: TGTGCCAGCAGCTTCGGGATACAGGACGATAATTCACCCCTCCACTTT.

The CDR3 loop reads CASSHPGQGLSEQYF. CDR3 DNA: TGTGCCAGCAGCCATCCGGGACAGGGACTGAGCGAGCAGTACTTC. The chain uses TRBV7-9 and TRBJ2-7; TRBD1 matches 9 bases. CDR3 length: 15 residues. CDR1 SEHNR and CDR2 FQNEAQ come from the germline V gene (reference sequence). Germline trimming cut 5 bases from V and 6 bases from J; bases unmatched to any gene: 11.

This clonotype has a handful of counts. The rearrangement joins TRBV7-9 to TRBJ2-2; D uncertain. V was shortened by 1 base and J by 8 bases, with 2 bases between the two germline ends. The germline V gene has CDR1 SEHNR and CDR2 FQNEAQ (reference sequence). The CDR3 is 11 residues long. DNA for the CDR3: TGTGCCAGCAGCTTAGTGGGGGAGCTGTTTTTT. Protein product: CASSLVGELFF.

The chain uses TRBV7-2 and TRBJ2-7, with D possibly being TRBD1 (5 bases). The V end lost 1 base, the J end lost 2 bases, and 18 bases lay between the germline ends. Germline V gene sequence: CDR1 SGHTA, CDR2 FQGNSA. The CDR3 is made up of 17 amino acids. CDR3 region: CASSLGGASGATYEQYF. The CDR3, as DNA: TGTGCCAGCAGCTTAGGCGGCGCCTCTGGGGCCACCTACGAGCAGTACTTC.

The rearrangement joins TRBV2 to TRBJ2-7; TRBD2 matches 14 bases. Gene TRBJ2-5 matches the end of the DNA better, so the J call may be wrong. Germline-derived CDR1 and CDR2 are SNHLY and FYNNEI. The CDR3 is made up of 16 amino acids. CDR3 amino acids: CASSTGLAGGQETQYF. CDR3 DNA: TGTGCCAGCAGTACCGGACTAGCGGGGGGCCAAGAGACCCAGTACTTC.

About this clonotype itself: Since a much larger clone is just one base distant, this may be a read error. The genes are TRBV2 and TRBJ1-4; D is undetermined. The germline gives CDR1 SNHLY, CDR2 FYNNEI. This CDR3 contains 12 residues. This CDR3 is CASRRANERLFF. The CDR3 region has the DNA TGTGCCAGCAGGCGGGCTAATGAAAGACTGTTTTTT.

A word on this clonotype: A single base separates this from a much larger clone, so it may be a read error. The V and J genes are TRBV7-2 and TRBJ1-6; the D is unclear. This CDR3 comprises 15 residues. From germline, CDR1 is SGHTA and CDR2 FQGNSA. The CDR3 protein is CANSLMGYSGSPLHF. In nucleotides, the CDR3 is TGTGCCAACAGCTTAATGGGGTACAGTGGTTCACCCCTCCACTTT. Full variable domain (missing parts from reference TRBV7-2 and TRBJ1-6): GAGVSQSPSNKVTEKGKDVELRCDPISGHTALYWYRQSLGQGLEFLIYFQGNSAPDKSGLPSDRFSAERTGGSVSTLTIQRTQQEDSAVYLCANSLMGYSGSPLHFGNGTRLTVT.

The rearrangement uses TRBV20-1 and TRBJ2-7, with 8 bases identical to TRBD1. This CDR3 has 14 amino acids. The germline gives CDR1 DFQATT, CDR2 SNEGSKA (reference sequence). The V gene end was trimmed by 5 bases and the J gene end by 2 bases; junction bases not matched to a gene: 8. The CDR3 spells CSAADREWTYEQYF. In DNA, the CDR3 is TGCAGTGCTGCGGACAGGGAATGGACCTACGAGCAGTACTTC.